This T cell receptor (beta chain) was obtained from a study of CD8 T cells in ankylosing spondylitis (dated by TCRdb to 2016 to 2017). With regard to the full study: To find TCR variants linked to disease, the study profiled T cell receptor beta repertoires in ankylosing spondylitis patients and healthy donors. In total, the full study cohort was made up of 100 to 140 healthy donors and 25 ankylosing spondylitis patients. Peripheral blood was sampled, and synovial fluid was also collected from ankylosing spondylitis patients. Paper-wide results and their limitations: A TCR beta motif of several highly homologous amino acid variants appeared characteristic of blood from ankylosing spondylitis patients. Some motif variants were previously reported in synovial fluid and blood of reactive arthritis patients, suggesting common disease-initiation mechanisms. The disease-linked clones were reported as significantly enriched in matched synovial fluid samples from ankylosing spondylitis patients. In peripheral blood, the disease-linked clones were found at relatively low frequencies and had a CD8+ phenotype.

This clonotype was observed many times. The target of this receptor is not known. No base quality information exists; no much larger clone differs at one position. V and J are trimmed by 6 bases and 5 bases, and the gene matches miss 5 bases of the junction. The CDR3 contains 16 residues, cysteine and phenylalanine counted. The kept DNA is CDR3 alone, 48 bases in frame from the first base. CDR1 and CDR2, per the germline V gene (reference sequence), are MNHEY and SMNVEV. For sequencing, an Illumina HiSeq 2500 was employed. Quantitative 5'-RACE with molecular barcodes was the method used to prepare the TCR beta libraries. The paper's processing steps were these. A new computational method, built on a probabilistic model of VDJ rearrangement, was used to identify disease-linked TCR variants. Through fastp at Q25 and MiXCR, TCRdb rebuilt clones from the public reads, retaining in-frame beta chains. CDR3 protein duplicates are merged, each entry listing the most common genes and DNA. The V and J calls were determined by TCRdb, not by the authors. Present in this sample are 150,000 to 200,000 distinct CDR3 sequences, 15% to 20% of which were seen just once. Of the sample, about 4.3% falls within the top ten clones.

The TCR sequence derives from a male donor aged 10 to 35 with ankylosing spondylitis or in good health (not recorded which). Donor details come from another sample of the same person, matched by shared clones. This chain joins TRBV27 to TRBJ2-6; 12 junctional bases match TRBD1. Sequences were obtained from blood, either unsorted or a sorted T cell fraction (not recorded which). The DNA sequence is given as TGTGCCAGCAGGGGGACAGGGGGCATCTGGGCCAACGTCCTGACTTTC. Its translation is CASRGTGGIWANVLTF.